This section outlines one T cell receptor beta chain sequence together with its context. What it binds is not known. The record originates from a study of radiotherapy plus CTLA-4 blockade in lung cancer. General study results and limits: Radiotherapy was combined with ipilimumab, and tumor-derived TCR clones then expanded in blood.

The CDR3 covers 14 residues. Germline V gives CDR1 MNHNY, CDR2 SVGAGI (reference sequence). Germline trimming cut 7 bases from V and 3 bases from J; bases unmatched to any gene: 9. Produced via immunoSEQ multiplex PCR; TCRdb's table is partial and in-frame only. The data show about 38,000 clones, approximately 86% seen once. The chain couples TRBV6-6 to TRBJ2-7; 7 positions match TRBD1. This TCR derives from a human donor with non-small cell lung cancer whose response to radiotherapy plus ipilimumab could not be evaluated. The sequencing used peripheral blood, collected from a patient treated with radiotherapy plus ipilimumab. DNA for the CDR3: TGTGCCAGCACATGGGGACAGAGGGTCTACGAGCAGTACTTC. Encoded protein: CASTWGQRVYEQYF.